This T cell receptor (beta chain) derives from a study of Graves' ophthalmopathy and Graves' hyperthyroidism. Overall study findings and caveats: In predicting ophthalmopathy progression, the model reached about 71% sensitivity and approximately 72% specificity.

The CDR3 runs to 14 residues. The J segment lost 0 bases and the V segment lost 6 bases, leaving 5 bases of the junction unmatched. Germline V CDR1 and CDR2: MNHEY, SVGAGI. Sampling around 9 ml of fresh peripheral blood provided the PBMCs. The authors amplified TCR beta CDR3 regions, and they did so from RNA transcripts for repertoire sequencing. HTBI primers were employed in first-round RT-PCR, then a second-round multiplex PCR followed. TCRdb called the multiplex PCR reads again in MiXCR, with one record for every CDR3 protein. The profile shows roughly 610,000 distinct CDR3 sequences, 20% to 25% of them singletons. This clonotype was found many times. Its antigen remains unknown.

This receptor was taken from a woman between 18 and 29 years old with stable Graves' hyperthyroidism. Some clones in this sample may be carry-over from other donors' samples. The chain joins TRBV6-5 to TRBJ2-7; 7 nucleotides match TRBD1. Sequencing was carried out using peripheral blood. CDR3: CASRNRDSSYEQYF. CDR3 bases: TGTGCCAGCAGAAACCGGGACAGCTCCTACGAGCAGTACTTC.